This TCR beta chain was sequenced in a study of blood T cell repertoires in COVID-19. Across the whole study: Collection of acute and convalescent COVID-19 samples took place in the United States, Italy and Spain. From T cells, B-cell-depleted T cells, or PBMCs came the material, which was cDNA or gDNA.

Trimming removed 1 base from V and 0 bases from J, with 8 bases in between. This CDR3 contains 14 residues. The germline CDR1 and CDR2 sequences are SGHRS and YFSETQ. In the source study's methods: Cell counts per sample came from amplifying reference gene primers. TCRdb's copy holds only in-frame clones and misses some; the assay was immunoSEQ multiplex PCR. From that table come the V and J calls and clone size; the DNA was used to work out D and trimming. The data show 45,000 to 60,000 clones, around 90% seen once. The source material was peripheral blood. The rearrangement links TRBV5-1 to TRBJ2-7; D call uncertain. The origin of this receptor is a man over 45 with acute or convalescent COVID-19. CDR3 protein: CASSLKQYSYEQYF. As DNA, the CDR3 is TGCGCCAGCAGCTTGAAACAGTACTCCTACGAGCAGTACTTC.